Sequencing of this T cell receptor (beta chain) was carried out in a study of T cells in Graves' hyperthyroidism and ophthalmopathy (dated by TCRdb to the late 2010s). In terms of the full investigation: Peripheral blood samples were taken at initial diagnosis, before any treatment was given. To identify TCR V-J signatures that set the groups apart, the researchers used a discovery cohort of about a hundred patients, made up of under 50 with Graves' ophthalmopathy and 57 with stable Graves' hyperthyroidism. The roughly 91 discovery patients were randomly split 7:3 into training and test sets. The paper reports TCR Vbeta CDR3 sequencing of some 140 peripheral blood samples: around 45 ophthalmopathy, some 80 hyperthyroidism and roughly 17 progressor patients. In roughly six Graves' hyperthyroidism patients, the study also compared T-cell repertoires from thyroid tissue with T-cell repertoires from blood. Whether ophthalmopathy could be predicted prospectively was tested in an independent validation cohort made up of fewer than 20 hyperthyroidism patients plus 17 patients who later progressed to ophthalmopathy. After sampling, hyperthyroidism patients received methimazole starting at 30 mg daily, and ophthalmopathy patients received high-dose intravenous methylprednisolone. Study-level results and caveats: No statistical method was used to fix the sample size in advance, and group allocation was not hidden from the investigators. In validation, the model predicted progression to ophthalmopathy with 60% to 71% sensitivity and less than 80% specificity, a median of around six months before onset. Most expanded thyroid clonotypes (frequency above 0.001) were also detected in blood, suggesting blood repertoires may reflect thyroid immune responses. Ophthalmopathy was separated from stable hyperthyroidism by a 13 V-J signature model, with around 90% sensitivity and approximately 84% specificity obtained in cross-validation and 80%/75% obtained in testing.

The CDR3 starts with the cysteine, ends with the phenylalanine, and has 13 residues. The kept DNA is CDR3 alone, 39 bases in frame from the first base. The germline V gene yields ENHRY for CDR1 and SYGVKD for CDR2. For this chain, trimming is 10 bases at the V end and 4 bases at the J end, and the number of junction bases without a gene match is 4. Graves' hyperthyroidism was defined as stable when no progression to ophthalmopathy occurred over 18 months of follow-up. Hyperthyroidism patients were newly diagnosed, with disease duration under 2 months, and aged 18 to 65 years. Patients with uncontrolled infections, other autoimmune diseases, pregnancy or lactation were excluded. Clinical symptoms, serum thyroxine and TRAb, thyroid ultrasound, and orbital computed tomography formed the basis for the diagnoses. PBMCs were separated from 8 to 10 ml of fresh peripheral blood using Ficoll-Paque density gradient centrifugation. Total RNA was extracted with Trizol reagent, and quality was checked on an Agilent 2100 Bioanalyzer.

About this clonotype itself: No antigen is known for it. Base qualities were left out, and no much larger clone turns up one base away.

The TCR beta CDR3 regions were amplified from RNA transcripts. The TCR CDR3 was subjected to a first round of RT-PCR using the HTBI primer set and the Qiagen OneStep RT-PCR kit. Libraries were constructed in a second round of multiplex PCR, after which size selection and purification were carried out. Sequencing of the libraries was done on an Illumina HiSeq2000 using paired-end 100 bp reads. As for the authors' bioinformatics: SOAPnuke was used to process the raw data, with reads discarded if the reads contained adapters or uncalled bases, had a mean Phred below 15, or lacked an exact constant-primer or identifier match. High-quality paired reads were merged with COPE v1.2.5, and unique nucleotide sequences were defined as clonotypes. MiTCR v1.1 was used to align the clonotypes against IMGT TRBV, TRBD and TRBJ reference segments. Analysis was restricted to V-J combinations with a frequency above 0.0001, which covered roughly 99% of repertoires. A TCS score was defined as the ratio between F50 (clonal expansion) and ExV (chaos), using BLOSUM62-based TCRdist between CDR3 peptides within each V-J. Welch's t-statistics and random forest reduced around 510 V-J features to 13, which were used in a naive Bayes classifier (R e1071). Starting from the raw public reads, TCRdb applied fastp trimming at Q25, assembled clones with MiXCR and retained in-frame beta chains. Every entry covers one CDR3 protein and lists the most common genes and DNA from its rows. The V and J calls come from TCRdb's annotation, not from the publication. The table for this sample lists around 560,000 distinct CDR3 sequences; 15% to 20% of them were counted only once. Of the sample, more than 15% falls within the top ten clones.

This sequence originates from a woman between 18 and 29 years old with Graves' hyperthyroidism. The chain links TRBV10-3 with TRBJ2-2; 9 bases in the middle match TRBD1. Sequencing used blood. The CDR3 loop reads CATGQGLTGELFF. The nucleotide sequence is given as TGTGCCACGGGACAGGGACTCACCGGGGAGCTGTTTTTT.